These 11 T cell receptor beta chains originate from one sample sequenced in a study of T-cell memory formation after mild COVID-19. TCRdb re-called the 5' RACE reads with MiXCR, one entry per CDR3 protein. Seen here are approximately 250,000 distinct CDR3 sequences, around 16% observed once, and the top ten hold over 20%. Sequenced input: PBMCs or a T cell subset sorted from them (not recorded which). The receptor source for this set is a man younger than 35 who had mild COVID-19 (a few samples of this study predate the infection). Cell type and time point are not known.

The V call is TRBV6-5, the J call TRBJ2-2, with D perhaps TRBD2 (6 bases). Trimming pared 6 bases from V and 5 bases from J, leaving 10 bases between. Per the germline V gene, CDR1 is MNHEY and CDR2 is SVGAGI. This CDR3 is 13 amino acids long. In nucleotides, the CDR3 is TGTGCCAGCAGGGAGGGGTGGACCGGGGAGCTGTTTTTT. This encodes CASREGWTGELFF.

The rearrangement joins TRBV5-1 to TRBJ1-2; 11 bases match TRBD1. The V gene's germline CDR1 is SGHRS and CDR2 YFSETQ. The ends lost 0 bases at V and 4 bases at J; junction bases unmatched: 8. The CDR3 is made up of 17 amino acids. The CDR3 protein is CASSLDKGQGVPYGYTF. The CDR3 DNA reads as TGCGCCAGCAGCTTGGATAAGGGACAGGGGGTCCCCTATGGCTACACCTTC. Complete variable domain (other parts from reference TRBV5-1 and TRBJ1-2): KAGVTQTPRYLIKTRGQQVTLSCSPISGHRSVSWYQQTPGQGLQFLFEYFSETQRNKGNFPGRFSGRQFSNSRSEMNVSTLELGDSALYLCASSLDKGQGVPYGYTFGSGTRLTVV.

This clonotype was observed many times. The CDR3 coding sequence is TGCGCCAGCAGCCCCTTCCAGGGGACCTACGAGCAGTACTTC. Its protein product is CASSPFQGTYEQYF. The chain links TRBV5-1 to TRBJ2-7, with D maybe TRBD1 (6 bases). The CDR3 is 14 amino acids. Germline values: CDR1 SGHRS, CDR2 YFSETQ. The V end was cut by 4 bases, the J end by 2 bases, with 13 bases between.

This clonotype was found a few times. The chain is built from TRBV9 and TRBJ2-1; the D gene is possibly TRBD2 (6 bases). The CDR3 is made up of 15 amino acids. Trimming took off 4 bases at V and 6 bases at J, with 17 bases between the two ends. The germline gives CDR1 SGDLS, CDR2 YYNGEE. The CDR3 region is CASSPRGAPLNEQFF. The CDR3 DNA reads TGTGCCAGCAGCCCCCGCGGGGCCCCCCTCAATGAGCAGTTCTTC.

The V gene is TRBV7-9, the J gene TRBJ1-2; TRBD1 is a possible D gene (6 bases). The CDR3 is made up of 15 amino acids. The V end lost 4 bases, the J end lost 2 bases, and 14 bases lay between the germline ends. The germline gives CDR1 SEHNR, CDR2 FQNEAQ (reference sequence). CDR3 DNA: TGTGCCAGCAGCTCTATCGACAGGACGAACTATGGCTACACCTTC. Translated, it gives CASSSIDRTNYGYTF.

The rearrangement links TRBV6-2 or TRBV6-3 to TRBJ2-6; D unresolved. The CDR3 consists of 17 residues. The germline V gene encodes CDR1 MNHEY and CDR2 SVGEGT. The germline V and J ends were trimmed by 2 bases and 4 bases, with 15 bases remaining between them. Here the CDR3 reads CASSYHSSGPGANVLTF. The DNA for the CDR3 is TGTGCCAGCAGTTACCATTCATCCGGGCCCGGGGCCAACGTCCTGACTTTC.

The table lists this clonotype with a few counts. This sequence joins TRBV5-6 and TRBJ1-1; D is uncertain. The CDR3 loop spans 14 amino acids. Trimming pared 0 bases from V and 7 bases from J, leaving 13 bases between. CDR1 and CDR2 (germline): SGHDT, YYEEEE. This CDR3 is CASSLVHSPIEAFF. The CDR3 DNA reads as TGTGCCAGCAGCTTGGTTCACAGCCCTATTGAAGCTTTCTTT. Supplemented by reference TRBV5-6 and TRBJ1-1, the full variable domain reads DAGVTQSPTHLIKTRGQQVTLRCSPKSGHDTVSWYQQALGQGPQFIFQYYEEEERQRGNFPDRFSGHQFPNYSSELNVNALLLGDSALYLCASSLVHSPIEAFFGQGTRLTVV.

Regarding this clonotype: This may be a read error: a much more frequent sequence differs by one nucleotide. The chain combines TRBV5-1 with TRBJ1-1; tentative D call: TRBD1 (6 bases). Germline V gene sequence: CDR1 SGHRS, CDR2 YFSETQ. The CDR3 extends over 15 amino acids. CDR3 nucleotides: TGCGCCAGCAGATTGGATGGGGGGCTGAACACTGAAGCTTTCTTT. Translation: CASRLDGGLNTEAFF.

This clonotype was recorded a few times. The chain uses TRBV4-3 and TRBJ2-1, with 8 bases that match TRBD2. Germline CDR1 reads LGHNA; CDR2 reads YSLEER. V trimming: 0 bases; J trimming: 4 bases; junction bases outside the gene matches: 5. This CDR3 has 16 residues. CDR3 region: CASSQEEGLEYNEQFF. DNA for the CDR3: TGCGCCAGCAGCCAAGAGGAGGGACTAGAGTACAATGAGCAGTTCTTC.

The chain employs TRBV20-1 and TRBJ1-6, with unresolved D. Germline loops: CDR1 DFQATT, CDR2 SNEGSKA (reference sequence). The CDR3 totals 11 residues. V gave up 2 bases and J gave up 9 bases, with 5 bases separating them. The CDR3 DNA is TGCAGTGCTAGAAGTGGTTCACCCCTCCACTTT. It is translated as CSARSGSPLHF.

V gene TRBV24-1 combines with J gene TRBJ1-1, with D possibly TRBD1 on 6 matching bases. Germline CDR1 reads KGHDR; CDR2 reads SFDVKD. Trimming removed 0 bases at V and 6 bases at J, with 16 bases between. The CDR3 sequence is 16 residues long. The CDR3, as DNA: TGTGCCACCAGTGATTTGGCCGTCAGGGGTGTCTCTGAAGCTTTCTTT. It translates to CATSDLAVRGVSEAFF.